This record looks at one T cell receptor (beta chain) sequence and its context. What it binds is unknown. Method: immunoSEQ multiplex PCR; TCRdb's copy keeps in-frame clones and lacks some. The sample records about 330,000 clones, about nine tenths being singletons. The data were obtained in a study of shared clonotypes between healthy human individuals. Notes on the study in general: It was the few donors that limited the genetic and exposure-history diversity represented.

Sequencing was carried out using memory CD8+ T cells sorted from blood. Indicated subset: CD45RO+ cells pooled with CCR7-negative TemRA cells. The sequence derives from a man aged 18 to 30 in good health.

The chain's CDR3 is CASSQDGTPSGSYEQYF. The DNA of the CDR3 is TGCGCCAGCAGCCAAGATGGTACGCCTAGCGGGTCCTACGAGCAGTACTTC. V gene TRBV4-3 combines with J gene TRBJ2-7; TRBD2 matches at 8 bases. Germline values: CDR1 LGHNA, CDR2 YSLEER. The trim removed 0 bases at V and 1 base at J, leaving 8 bases unmatched. CDR3 size: 17 residues.